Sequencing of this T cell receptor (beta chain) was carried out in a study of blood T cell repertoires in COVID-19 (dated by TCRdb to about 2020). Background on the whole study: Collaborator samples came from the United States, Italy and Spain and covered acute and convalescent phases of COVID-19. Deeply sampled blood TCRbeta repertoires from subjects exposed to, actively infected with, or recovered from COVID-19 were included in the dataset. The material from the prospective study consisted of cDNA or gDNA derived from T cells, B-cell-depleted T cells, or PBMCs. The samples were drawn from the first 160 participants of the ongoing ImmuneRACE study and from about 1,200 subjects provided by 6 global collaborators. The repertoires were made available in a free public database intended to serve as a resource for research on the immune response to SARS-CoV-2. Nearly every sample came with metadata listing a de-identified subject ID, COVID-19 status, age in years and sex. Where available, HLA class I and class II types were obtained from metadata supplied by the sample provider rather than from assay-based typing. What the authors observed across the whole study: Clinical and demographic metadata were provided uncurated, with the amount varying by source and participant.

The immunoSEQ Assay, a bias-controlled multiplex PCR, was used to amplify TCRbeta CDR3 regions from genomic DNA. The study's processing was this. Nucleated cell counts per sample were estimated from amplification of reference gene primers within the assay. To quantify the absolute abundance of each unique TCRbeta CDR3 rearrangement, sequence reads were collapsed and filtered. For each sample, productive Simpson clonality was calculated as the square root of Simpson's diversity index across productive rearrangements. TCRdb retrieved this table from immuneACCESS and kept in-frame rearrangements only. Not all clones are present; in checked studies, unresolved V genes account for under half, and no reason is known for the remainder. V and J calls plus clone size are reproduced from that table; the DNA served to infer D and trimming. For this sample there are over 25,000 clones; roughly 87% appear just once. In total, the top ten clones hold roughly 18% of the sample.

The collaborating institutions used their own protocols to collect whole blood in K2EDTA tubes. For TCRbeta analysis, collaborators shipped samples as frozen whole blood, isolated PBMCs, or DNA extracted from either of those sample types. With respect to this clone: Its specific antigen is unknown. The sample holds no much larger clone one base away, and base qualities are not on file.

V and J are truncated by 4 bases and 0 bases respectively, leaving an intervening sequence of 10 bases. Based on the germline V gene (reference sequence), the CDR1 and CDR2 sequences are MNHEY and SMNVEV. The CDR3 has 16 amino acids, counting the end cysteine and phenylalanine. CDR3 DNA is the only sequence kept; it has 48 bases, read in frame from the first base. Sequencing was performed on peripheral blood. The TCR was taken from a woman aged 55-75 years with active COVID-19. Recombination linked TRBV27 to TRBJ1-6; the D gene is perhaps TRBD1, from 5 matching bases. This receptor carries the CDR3 CASSSTGYSYNSPLHF. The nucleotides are TGTGCCAGCAGTTCCACAGGTTACTCCTATAATTCACCCCTCCACTTT.